The 27 T cell receptor beta chains below come from one sample, sequenced in a study of cytomegalovirus exposure and HLA in healthy donors (dated by TCRdb to about 2017). Library preparation was by the immunoSEQ multiplex PCR assay. For the multiplex PCR, a mixture combining 60 forward primers for TCR Vbeta segments and 13 reverse primers for TCR Jbeta segments was used. TCRdb re-hosts the immuneACCESS table, in-frame sequences only. Its copies lack some clones; in the studies checked, an unresolved V gene accounts for under half of them, and the cause for the rest is not known. Across this sample there are more than 90,000 clones, with roughly 68% seen only once. The top ten clonotypes cover around 9% of the sample. The sequenced material came from PBMCs. These receptors were taken from a man aged 30-40 years in good health and CMV-seropositive.

J is TRBJ2-5 and V is TRBV6-5; D is possibly TRBD2 (6 bases). There are 14 residues in the CDR3. Germline values: CDR1 MNHEY, CDR2 SVGAGI. Trimming removed 7 bases from V and 5 bases from J, with 17 bases in between. The CDR3 sequence: CASTTGRGGETQYF. The CDR3 bases are TGTGCCAGCACCACTGGGAGAGGAGGGGAGACCCAGTACTTC.

This clone was observed a handful of times. This rearrangement joins TRBV7-3 to TRBJ2-6, with TRBD2 identical over 13 bases. The junction had 7 bases not matched to a gene; V was cut back by 4 bases and J by 4 bases. In germline, CDR1 is SGHTA, CDR2 FQGTGA. CDR3 length: 18 residues. CDR3 nucleotide sequence: TGTGCCAGCAGCTCCTGGACTAGCGGGGGATCAGGGGCCAACGTCCTGACTTTC. Translating gives CASSSWTSGGSGANVLTF.

This clone appeared a few times. The V gene is TRBV7-2, the J gene TRBJ1-1; D gene unclear. The V end was cut by 3 bases, the J end by 9 bases, with 11 bases between. Germline CDR1 reads SGHTA; CDR2 reads FQGNSA. The CDR3 is 12 residues long. CDR3 coding DNA: TGTGCCAGCAGCTTCGAGCGGACTCAAGCTTTCTTT. Translation: CASSFERTQAFF. Full variable domain (remainder filled in from reference TRBV7-2 and TRBJ1-1): GAGVSQSPSNKVTEKGKDVELRCDPISGHTALYWYRQSLGQGLEFLIYFQGNSAPDKSGLPSDRFSAERTGGSVSTLTIQRTQQEDSAVYLCASSFERTQAFFGQGTRLTVV.

This chain uses TRBV5-1 with TRBJ1-3; perhaps TRBD1 as D (5 bases). V was cut by 5 bases and J by 0 bases, with 12 bases left in between. The CDR3 is 15 residues long. CDR1 and CDR2 from the germline V gene are SGHRS and YFSETQ. CDR3 region: CASSHDSSSGNTIYF. CDR3 nucleotide sequence: TGCGCCAGCAGTCACGACAGCTCCTCTGGAAACACCATATATTTT.

This clone has a handful of counts. This chain links TRBV11-2 with TRBJ2-1; tentative D call: TRBD2 (7 bases). Germline V lookup: CDR1 SGHAT, CDR2 FQNNGV. Trimming cost V 7 bases and J 9 bases, with 19 bases left between them. The CDR3 sequence is 14 residues long. CDR3 protein: CASTKGGGSGEQFF. The CDR3 region has the DNA TGTGCCAGCACCAAGGGGGGGGGTTCCGGTGAGCAGTTCTTC.

This chain links TRBV4-1 with TRBJ2-3; 7 nucleotides line up with TRBD1. CDR3 length: 18 residues. V gave up 0 bases and J gave up 2 bases; unmatched junction bases: 11. Germline CDR1 and CDR2: MGHRA and YSYEKL. The CDR3 sequence: CASSQEPTGQVYTDTQYF. CDR3 nucleotide sequence: TGCGCCAGCAGCCAAGAACCCACCGGACAGGTTTACACAGATACGCAGTATTTT.

This clone was detected a few times. V usage is TRBV9 and J usage is TRBJ1-1, with TRBD1 matching over 9 bases. Germline CDR1 reads SGDLS; CDR2 reads YYNGEE. Germline trimming cut 3 bases from V and 2 bases from J; bases unmatched to any gene: 5. The CDR3 is made up of 15 amino acids. CDR3 residues: CASSEPGQGNTEAFF. The CDR3 DNA sequence: TGTGCCAGCAGCGAGCCGGGACAGGGAAACACTGAAGCTTTCTTT.

The chain couples TRBV28 to TRBJ1-2, with 8 bases matching TRBD1. Germline V gives CDR1 MDHEN, CDR2 SYDVKM. Germline trimming cut 5 bases from V and 0 bases from J; bases unmatched to any gene: 17. CDR3 length: 19 amino acids. The CDR3 reads CASSLPRSGRDRSNYGYTF. The DNA of the CDR3 is TGTGCCAGCAGTCTTCCTCGTAGCGGGAGGGACAGGTCTAACTATGGCTACACCTTC.

The chain joins TRBV19 to TRBJ2-3; 10 bases map to TRBD2. The CDR3 covers 17 residues. CDR1 and CDR2 from the germline V gene are LNHDA and SQIVND (reference sequence). V lost 8 bases, J lost 0 bases, and 11 bases stayed unmatched. The CDR3 spells CASARAGGSLSTDTQYF. Here the CDR3 DNA reads TGTGCCAGTGCCCGAGCGGGGGGGTCTCTTAGCACAGATACGCAGTATTTT.

J is TRBJ1-2 and V is TRBV5-6; 8 bases match TRBD1. The germline CDR1 and CDR2 sequences are SGHDT and YYEEEE. V trimming: 0 bases; J trimming: 3 bases; junction bases outside the gene matches: 4. This CDR3 has 15 amino acids. DNA for the CDR3: TGTGCCAGCAGCTTGGGGACAGGGCCTTACTATGGCTACACCTTC. Amino acid sequence: CASSLGTGPYYGYTF.

This rearrangement joins TRBV5-1 to TRBJ2-1; maybe TRBD1 (6 bases). V was trimmed by 2 bases and J by 0 bases, leaving 12 bases between them. CDR3 length equals 16 residues. Per germline, CDR1 SGHRS and CDR2 YFSETQ. The CDR3 coding sequence is TGCGCCAGCAGCTTTGACAGGTTGAGCTCCTACAATGAGCAGTTCTTC. It codes for CASSFDRLSSYNEQFF.

V and J are TRBV5-6 and TRBJ2-3; 8 nucleotides line up with TRBD1. This CDR3 comprises 17 residues. Germline loops: CDR1 SGHDT, CDR2 YYEEEE. The V and J ends lost 1 base and 4 bases, in that order; junction bases with no gene match: 11. CDR3 protein: CASSLFLAGGSSDTQYF. The CDR3 nucleotides are TGTGCCAGCAGCTTGTTTTTGGCAGGGGGCAGTTCAGATACGCAGTATTTT.

The chain couples TRBV18 to TRBJ1-1, with D maybe TRBD1 (6 bases). The germline V and J ends were trimmed by 3 bases and 4 bases, with 15 bases remaining between them. Germline-derived CDR1 and CDR2 are KGHSH and LQKENI. The CDR3 has 15 residues. The DNA for the CDR3 is TGTGCCAGCTCACCGAGGGTTGAAGGGGGCACTGAAGCTTTCTTT. Protein sequence: CASSPRVEGGTEAFF.

V and J are TRBV18 and TRBJ2-1; 7 nucleotides match TRBD1. The CDR3 spans 16 residues. CDR1 and CDR2 (germline): KGHSH, LQKENI. After removal of 4 bases from V and 7 bases from J, the junction contained 13 bases not matched to a gene. CDR3 region: CASSLPRGQRLNEQFF. The CDR3 nucleotides are TGTGCCAGCTCACTACCCCGGGGACAGAGGTTGAATGAGCAGTTCTTC.

The chain couples TRBV28 to TRBJ1-2; TRBD1 matches at 7 bases. With 3 bases clipped from V and 4 bases from J, the junction kept 8 bases outside the gene matches. The CDR3 loop spans 15 amino acids. Germline V CDR1 and CDR2: MDHEN, SYDVKM. The CDR3 nucleotides read TGTGCCAGCAGTTTCCGGGACAGAGGCTTCTATGGCTACACCTTC. Translating it yields CASSFRDRGFYGYTF.

The rearrangement uses TRBV6-1 and TRBJ1-3, with D hard to call. The length of the CDR3 is 15 residues. With 5 bases removed from V and 0 bases from J, the gap between germline ends came to 11 bases. CDR1 is MNHNS and CDR2 is SASEGT in the germline V gene. The DNA for the CDR3 is TGTGCCAGCAGTACAGAGAGATTCTCTGGAAACACCATATATTTT. Protein: CASSTERFSGNTIYF.

The V call is TRBV28, the J call TRBJ2-5, with 7 bases that match TRBD2. Germline V lookup: CDR1 MDHEN, CDR2 SYDVKM. The CDR3 loop spans 15 amino acids. Germline trimming cut 3 bases from V and 3 bases from J; bases unmatched to any gene: 7. This CDR3 is CASSFWRLAEETQYF. The CDR3 region has the DNA TGTGCCAGCAGTTTTTGGAGACTAGCTGAAGAGACCCAGTACTTC.

The chain joins TRBV29-1 to TRBJ1-1; weak D call: TRBD1 (5 bases). The CDR3 consists of 12 residues. Germline CDR1 and CDR2: SQVTM and ANQGSEA. V lost 4 bases to trimming and J lost 5 bases, with 11 bases between them. CDR3 in amino acids: CSVVDSWTEAFF. The CDR3, as DNA: TGCAGCGTTGTTGACAGCTGGACTGAAGCTTTCTTT.

V usage is TRBV19 and J usage is TRBJ1-5; D might be TRBD1 (6 bases). The V and J ends lost 5 bases and 2 bases respectively, with 13 bases between them. The CDR3 length is 15 residues. From germline, CDR1 is LNHDA and CDR2 SQIVND (reference sequence). CDR3 DNA sequence: TGTGCCAGTAGTGCCCGACAGGTAGGCAATCAGCCCCAGCATTTT. It codes for CASSARQVGNQPQHF.

The chain carries TRBV29-1 and TRBJ1-1; possible D gene TRBD1, 5 bases. From germline, CDR1 is SQVTM and CDR2 ANQGSEA. There are 11 residues in the CDR3. V was trimmed by 0 bases and J by 7 bases, leaving 6 bases between them. The CDR3 sequence: CSVEDGGEAFF. In nucleotides, the CDR3 is TGCAGCGTTGAAGACGGGGGTGAAGCTTTCTTT.

The chain is built from TRBV29-1 and TRBJ1-1, with TRBD1 matching 7 bases. This CDR3 is built from 14 residues. Germline trimming cut 7 bases from V and 6 bases from J; bases unmatched to any gene: 14. Looked up from germline, CDR1 is SQVTM and CDR2 is ANQGSEA. The CDR3 sequence is CSAWTGVVHSEAFF. Written as DNA, the CDR3 is TGCAGCGCCTGGACAGGAGTAGTTCACTCTGAAGCTTTCTTT.

The chain uses TRBV27 and TRBJ2-3; possible D gene TRBD2, 5 bases. Trimming took 5 bases from V and 6 from J, leaving 18 bases between them. The CDR3 has 15 amino acids. Looked up from germline, CDR1 is MNHEY and CDR2 is SMNVEV (reference sequence). The CDR3 bases are TGTGCCAGCAGTCGCACCCGACTATACGGCGATACGCAGTATTTT. This gives the protein CASSRTRLYGDTQYF.

Of note for this clone: A junction boundary mismatches the germline segment, possibly from a read error. The rearrangement joins TRBV7-7 to TRBJ2-5; 7 bases are a match to TRBD2. Germline V lookup: CDR1 SSHAT, CDR2 FNYEAQ (reference sequence). The CDR3 is made up of 12 amino acids. In DNA form, the CDR3 reads TGTGCTAGCAGCCCTAGCGGTGAGACCCAGTACTTC. It codes for CASSPSGETQYF. The variable domain in full, with the rest retrieved from reference TRBV7-7 and TRBJ2-5, is GAGVSQSPRYKVTKRGQDVTLRCDPISSHATLYWYQQALGQGPEFLTYFNYEAQPDKSGLPSDRFSAERPEGSISTLTIQRTEQRDSAMYRCASSPSGETQYFGPGTRLLVL.

The genes are TRBV13 and TRBJ2-7; D not certain. CDR3 length equals 11 residues. Germline lookup yields CDR1 PRHDT and CDR2 FYEKMQ (reference sequence). With 3 bases removed from V and 4 bases from J, the gap between germline ends came to 4 bases. The CDR3 sequence: CASSFRYEQYF. DNA for the CDR3: TGTGCCAGCAGCTTCAGGTACGAGCAGTACTTC. The complete variable domain, with remaining parts taken from reference TRBV13 and TRBJ2-7, reads AAGVIQSPRHLIKEKRETATLKCYPIPRHDTVYWYQQGPGQDPQFLISFYEKMQSDKGSIPDRFSAQQFSDYHSELNMSSLELGDSALYFCASSFRYEQYFGPGTRLTVT.

The rearrangement links TRBV4-2 to TRBJ1-1; TRBD1 matches at 8 bases. Germline loops: CDR1 LGHNA, CDR2 YNFKEQ. This CDR3 comprises 12 residues. The trim removed 6 bases at V and 4 bases at J, leaving 1 base unmatched. The CDR3 region has the DNA TGTGCCAGCAGTACAGGGGGCACTGAAGCTTTCTTT. Its translation: CASSTGGTEAFF.

This clone was detected only a few times. The chain links TRBV4-1 to TRBJ2-6; D gene ambiguous. Germline V gives CDR1 MGHRA, CDR2 YSYEKL. V lost 3 bases, J lost 0 bases, and 12 bases lay in between. The CDR3 loop spans 17 amino acids. DNA of the CDR3: TGCGCCAGCAGCCAGGCATTCACACCCTCTGGGGCCAACGTCCTGACTTTC. Its protein is CASSQAFTPSGANVLTF.

The V and J genes are TRBV5-1 and TRBJ2-5; 12 bases are a match to TRBD1. CDR1 is SGHRS and CDR2 is YFSETQ in the germline V gene. Trimming cost V 4 bases and J 5 bases; bases outside gene matches: 6. The CDR3 totals 15 residues. Here the CDR3 reads CASSPRDRGLETQYF. The CDR3 nucleotides read TGCGCCAGCAGCCCCCGGGACAGGGGGCTGGAGACCCAGTACTTC.